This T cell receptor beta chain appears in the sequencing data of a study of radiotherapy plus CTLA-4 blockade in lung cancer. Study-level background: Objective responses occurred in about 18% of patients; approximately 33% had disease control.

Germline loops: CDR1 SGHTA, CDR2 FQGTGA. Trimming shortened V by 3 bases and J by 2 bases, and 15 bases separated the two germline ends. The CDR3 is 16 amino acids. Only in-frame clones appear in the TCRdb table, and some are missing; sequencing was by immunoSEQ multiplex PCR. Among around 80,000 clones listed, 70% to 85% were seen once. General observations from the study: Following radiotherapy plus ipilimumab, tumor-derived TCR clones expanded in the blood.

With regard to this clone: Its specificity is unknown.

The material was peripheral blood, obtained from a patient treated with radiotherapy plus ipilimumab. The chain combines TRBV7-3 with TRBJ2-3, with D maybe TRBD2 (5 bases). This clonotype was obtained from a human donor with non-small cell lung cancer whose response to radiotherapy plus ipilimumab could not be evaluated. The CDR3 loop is CASSFSGITHTDTQYF. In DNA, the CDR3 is TGTGCCAGCAGCTTCTCCGGGATCACTCACACAGATACGCAGTATTTT.